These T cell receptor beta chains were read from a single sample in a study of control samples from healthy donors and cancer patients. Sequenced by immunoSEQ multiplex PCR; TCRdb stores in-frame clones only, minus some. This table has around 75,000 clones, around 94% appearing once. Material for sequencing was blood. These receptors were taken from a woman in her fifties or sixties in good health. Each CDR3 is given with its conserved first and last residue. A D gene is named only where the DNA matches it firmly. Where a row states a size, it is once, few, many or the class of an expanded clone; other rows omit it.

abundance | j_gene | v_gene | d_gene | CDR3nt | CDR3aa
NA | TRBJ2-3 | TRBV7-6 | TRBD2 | TGTGCCAGCAGCCCAAGGTTACTAGCGGGAGATACGCAGTATTTT | CASSPRLLAGDTQYF
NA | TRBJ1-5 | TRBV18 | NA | TGTGCCAGCTCAGGGTCGGGGAATCAGCCCCAGCATTTT | CASSGSGNQPQHF
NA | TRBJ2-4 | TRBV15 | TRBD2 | TGTGCCACCAGCAGTGCACTAGCGGGAGAGTCCAAAAACATTCAGTACTTC | CATSSALAGESKNIQYF
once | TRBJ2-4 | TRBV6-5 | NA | TGTGCCAGCACTGGGGGAAACATTCAGTACTTC | CASTGGNIQYF
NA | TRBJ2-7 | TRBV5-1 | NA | TGCGCCAGCAGCTTGGGATCAGGGCCTCCTGGCGAGCAGTACTTC | CASSLGSGPPGEQYF
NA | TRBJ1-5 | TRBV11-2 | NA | TGTGCCAGCTCCGTGGGGAGCAATCAGCCCCAGCATTTT | CASSVGSNQPQHF
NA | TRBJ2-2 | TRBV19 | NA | TGTGCCAGTAGTATAGTGGGAGGATATACAAACACCGGGGAGCTGTTTTTT | CASSIVGGYTNTGELFF
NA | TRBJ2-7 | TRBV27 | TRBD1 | TGTGCCAGCAGCCGGACAGGGGGCGGGAACGAGCAGTACTTC | CASSRTGGGNEQYF
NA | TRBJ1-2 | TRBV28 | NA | TGTGCCAGCAGTTTAACCTCGATCTATGGCTACACCTTC | CASSLTSIYGYTF
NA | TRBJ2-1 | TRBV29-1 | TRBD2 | TGCAGCGTTCCCGCCCGGACTAGCTCCTACAATGAGCAGTTCTTC | CSVPARTSSYNEQFF
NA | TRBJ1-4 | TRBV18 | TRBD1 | TGTGCCAGCTCAAAGGACAGGGCTGAGGAAAAACTGTTTTTT | CASSKDRAEEKLFF
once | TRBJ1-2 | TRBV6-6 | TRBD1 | TGTGCCAGCAGTCCGCCGGGACAGGGGGCTGATGGCTACACCTTC | CASSPPGQGADGYTF
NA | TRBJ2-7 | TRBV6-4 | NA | TGTGCCAGTAGCCCAGTAGAGTACTACGAGCAGTACTTC | CASSPVEYYEQYF
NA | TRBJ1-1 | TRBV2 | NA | TGTGCCAGCATGGTTAAGGTCAAGAACACTGAAGCTTTCTTT | CASMVKVKNTEAFF
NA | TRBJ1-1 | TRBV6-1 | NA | TGTGCCAGCAGTGAAAGGGGACCCACTGAAGCTTTCTTT | CASSERGPTEAFF
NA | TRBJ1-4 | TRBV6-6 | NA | TGTGCCAGCCGAGATAATGAAAAACTGTTTTTT | CASRDNEKLFF
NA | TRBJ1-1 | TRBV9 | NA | TGTGCCAGCAGCCCCATGACGGCGGGGATTGCTGAAGCTTTCTTT | CASSPMTAGIAEAFF
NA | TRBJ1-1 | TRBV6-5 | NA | TGTGTGACCAGGGGTCCCGACACTGAAGCTTTCTTT | CVTRGPDTEAFF
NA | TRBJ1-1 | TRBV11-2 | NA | TGTGCCAGCAGCTTAATAGCGGGACTTATGAACACTGAAGCTTTCTTT | CASSLIAGLMNTEAFF
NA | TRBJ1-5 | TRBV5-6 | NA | TGTGCCAGCAGCTTGGAGGGGGGCGGGTCGAACCAGCCCCAGCATTTT | CASSLEGGGSNQPQHF
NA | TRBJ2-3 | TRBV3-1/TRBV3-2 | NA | TGTGCCAGCAGCCAAGAAAGGGGGGGCGGGGGCACAGATACGCAGTATTTT | CASSQERGGGGTDTQYF
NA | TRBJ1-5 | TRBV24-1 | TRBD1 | TGTGCCACCAGTGGACAGGGGAATCAGCCCCAGCATTTT | CATSGQGNQPQHF
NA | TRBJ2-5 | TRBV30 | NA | TGTGCCTGGAGACGAACGGGGGCAGAGACCCAGTACTTC | CAWRRTGAETQYF